These T cell receptor beta chains were read from a single sample in a study of cytomegalovirus exposure and HLA in healthy donors. Sequencing was performed with immunoSEQ multiplex PCR; in TCRdb, only in-frame clones are kept and a portion is missing. Counted here are 200,000 to 250,000 clones, just over 75% occurring once; the ten biggest clones make up around 2.8%. What was sequenced was PBMCs. All receptors come from an older woman in good health and CMV-seropositive. Both conserved end residues are part of each CDR3. D genes are given only for firm matches. Clone size appears in some rows only: once, few, many, or a class for an expanded clone.

j_call	d_call	clone_size	v_call	cdr3_aa	cdr3_nt
TRBJ2-3	TRBD1	.	TRBV5-4	CASSNSGTGADTQYF	TGTGCCAGCAGCAACTCCGGGACAGGCGCCGATACGCAGTATTTT
TRBJ2-2	.	.	TRBV9	CASSQNTGELFF	TGTGCCAGCAGCCAGAACACCGGGGAGCTGTTTTTT
TRBJ2-7	.	.	TRBV5-6	CASSWRFQRVYEQYF	TGTGCCAGCAGCTGGAGGTTCCAGCGGGTATACGAGCAGTACTTC
TRBJ1-1	TRBD1	.	TRBV10-2	CASKADFNRGGTLTNTEAFF	TGCGCCAGCAAGGCGGATTTTAACAGGGGGGGGACGTTGACGAACACTGAAGCTTTCTTT
TRBJ2-7	TRBD2	.	TRBV28	CASSLIKAGGPYEQYF	TGTGCCAGCAGTTTAATTAAGGCGGGAGGACCCTACGAGCAGTACTTC
TRBJ2-2	.	.	TRBV4-1	CASSQEGGGANTGELFF	TGCGCCAGCAGCCAAGAAGGCGGCGGCGCGAACACCGGGGAGCTGTTTTTT
TRBJ2-2	.	.	TRBV2	CASSDRTSTGELFF	TGTGCCAGCAGTGATCGAACTAGCACCGGGGAGCTGTTTTTT
TRBJ1-3	TRBD1	.	TRBV29-1	CSARTGGSGNTIYF	TGCAGCGCCCGGACAGGGGGGAGCGGAAACACCATATATTTT
TRBJ2-7	.	.	TRBV7-2	CASSPQGLGGYEQYF	TGTGCCAGCAGCCCTCAGGGACTCGGAGGCTACGAGCAGTACTTC
TRBJ1-3	TRBD1	.	TRBV6-6	CASTLDRGTGNTIYF	TGTGCCAGCACCTTAGACAGGGGTACTGGAAACACCATATATTTT
TRBJ2-5	.	.	TRBV5-1	CASSLAEGSIPETQYF	TGCGCCAGCAGCTTGGCGGAGGGGAGTATTCCAGAGACCCAGTACTTC
TRBJ2-7	TRBD2	.	TRBV11-2	CASTSPAGEREQYF	TGTGCCAGCACGTCGCCGGCGGGGGAGAGGGAGCAGTACTTC
TRBJ1-1	TRBD1	.	TRBV9	CASRPTGRTEAFF	TGTGCCAGCAGACCGACAGGGAGGACTGAAGCTTTCTTT
TRBJ1-5	.	.	TRBV28	CASRVGGGASNQPQHF	TGTGCCAGCAGGGTAGGAGGGGGGGCTAGCAATCAGCCCCAGCATTTT
TRBJ1-6	TRBD1	.	TRBV19	CASSMQGQGRSPLHF	TGTGCCAGTAGTATGCAGGGACAGGGCAGATCACCCCTCCACTTT
TRBJ2-5	TRBD2	.	TRBV5-4	CASSPQGSGSGETQYF	TGTGCCAGCAGCCCTCAGGGTAGCGGGAGCGGGGAGACCCAGTACTTC
TRBJ1-2	.	.	TRBV25-1	CASSEGHRANYGYTF	TGTGCCAGCAGTGAGGGACACCGAGCTAACTATGGCTACACCTTC
TRBJ2-7	TRBD1	few	TRBV19	CAISLGGDEQYF	TGTGCCATCTCATTAGGGGGCGACGAGCAGTACTTC
TRBJ2-7	TRBD2	few	TRBV30	CAWDSQPGLVGYEQYF	TGTGCCTGGGATTCTCAACCGGGACTAGTTGGATACGAGCAGTACTTC
TRBJ1-4	TRBD1	.	TRBV19	CASRGTGVEKLFF	TGTGCCAGTCGCGGGACAGGGGTTGAAAAACTGTTTTTT
TRBJ1-2	TRBD1	.	TRBV6-1	CASSEGQGYGYTF	TGTGCCAGCAGTGAAGGACAGGGCTATGGCTACACCTTC
TRBJ2-1	TRBD2	.	TRBV7-9	CASRHGTSGINNEQFF	TGTGCCAGCAGACATGGGACTAGCGGAATCAACAATGAGCAGTTCTTC
TRBJ2-7	.	.	TRBV6-1	CASSPQGHEQYF	TGTGCCAGCAGCCCCCAGGGCCACGAGCAGTACTTC
TRBJ2-7	TRBD2	.	TRBV5-1	CASSPNGGGAYEQYF	TGCGCCAGCAGCCCGAACGGCGGGGGGGCCTACGAGCAGTACTTC
TRBJ2-1	.	.	TRBV19	CASSIQYNEQFF	TGTGCCAGTAGTATTCAGTACAATGAGCAGTTCTTC
TRBJ2-2	TRBD1	.	TRBV2	CASSGQGGTGELFF	TGTGCCAGCAGTGGACAGGGTGGTACCGGGGAGCTGTTTTTT
TRBJ2-3	TRBD1	.	TRBV5-6	CASSLAHRGDTQYF	TGTGCCAGCAGCTTGGCCCACAGGGGAGATACGCAGTATTTT
TRBJ1-6	.	.	TRBV4-2	CASSQVFDWNSPLHF	TGTGCCAGCAGCCAAGTTTTCGACTGGAATTCACCCCTCCACTTT
TRBJ2-5	TRBD2	.	TRBV10-3	CAISALAASGETQYF	TGTGCCATCAGTGCCCTAGCGGCCTCCGGTGAGACCCAGTACTTC
TRBJ2-3	.	.	TRBV6-5	CASSYLAGSTDTQYF	TGTGCCAGCAGTTATTTGGCAGGGAGCACAGATACGCAGTATTTT
TRBJ2-7	.	.	TRBV5-1	CASGGQPLYEQYF	TGCGCCAGCGGCGGACAGCCACTCTACGAGCAGTACTTC
TRBJ1-1	.	.	TRBV6-6	CASSQGQGRAFF	TGTGCCAGCAGTCAGGGGCAGGGTAGAGCTTTCTTT
TRBJ2-5	.	.	TRBV7-2	CASGGAGETQYF	TGTGCCAGCGGGGGGGCGGGGGAGACCCAGTACTTC
TRBJ1-2	.	.	TRBV28	CASERELYGYTF	TGTGCCAGCGAAAGGGAGTTGTATGGCTACACCTTC
TRBJ1-1	TRBD1	.	TRBV5-1	CASSLGGGNTEAFF	TGCGCCAGCAGCTTAGGAGGGGGCAACACTGAAGCTTTCTTT
TRBJ2-5	.	few	TRBV6-1	CASSQTLLGAETQYF	TGTGCCAGCAGTCAAACCCTACTAGGAGCGGAGACCCAGTACTTC
TRBJ1-2	.	.	TRBV7-9	CASSPPGGARGYTF	TGTGCCAGCAGCCCCCCCGGAGGGGCGCGGGGCTACACCTTC
TRBJ1-2	.	.	TRBV14	CASSPYVGYNGYTF	TGTGCCAGCAGCCCATACGTCGGGTACAATGGCTACACCTTC
TRBJ2-5	.	.	TRBV7-3	CASSPTPAVGEYPQYF	TGTGCCAGCAGCCCTACCCCCGCAGTCGGAGAATATCCCCAGTACTTC
TRBJ2-7	TRBD2	.	TRBV27	CASSLTSGRLYEQYF	TGTGCCAGCAGCCTTACTAGCGGGAGACTTTACGAGCAGTACTTC
TRBJ2-1	.	.	TRBV27	CASSGPGTQSSYNEQFF	TGTGCCAGCAGCGGCCCCGGGACTCAGAGCTCCTACAATGAGCAGTTCTTC
TRBJ1-5	TRBD1	.	TRBV6-1	CASSPQGDQPQHF	TGTGCCAGCAGTCCTCAGGGGGATCAGCCCCAGCATTTT